This record looks at one T cell receptor beta chain sequence and its context. What it binds is unknown. This specimen comes from a study of T cell responses to AZD1222 COVID-19 vaccine. On the study more broadly: Some second doses came at about 4 weeks and others at about 12 weeks; these were pooled. Regarding the study as a whole: Clonal diversity may have been underestimated in mostly white British donors. Repertoire sampling was restricted to post-peak T cell response timepoints.

The table came from immunoSEQ multiplex PCR; TCRdb's copy has only in-frame clones and leaves some out. Of over 110,000 clones listed, more than 85% are singletons. Sequenced material: peripheral blood, taken on day 0 of AZD1222 vaccination. This TCR was sampled from an adult in good health.

CDR3 bases: TGTGCCAGCACCTTGGGGGCGTGGGAAACAAGGAGCTCCTACGAGCAGTACTTC. Protein product: CASTLGAWETRSSYEQYF. The V gene is TRBV7-2, the J gene TRBJ2-7, with a weak D call TRBD1 (6 bases). Germline CDR1 and CDR2: SGHTA and FQGNSA. Trimming cost V 7 bases and J 0 bases, with 25 bases left between them. The CDR3 has 18 residues.